Following are 10 T cell receptor beta chains from one sample sequenced in a study of regulatory T cells in long-lasting Graves disease. In building TCR beta libraries, iRepertoire HTBI primers were used together with Arm-PCR of CDR3 regions. TCRdb reanalysed the multiplex PCR reads using MiXCR and keeps one entry per CDR3 protein. The sample has about 660,000 distinct CDR3 sequences, around 30% seen once; the top ten hold about 40%. Specified time point: persistent/refractory GD, antithyroid drugs over 5 years with positive TRAb. The authors made the TCR library using RNA they extracted from PBMCs. The sample in question was peripheral blood mononuclear cells (PBMCs), obtained when the disease was refractory, from a patient treated with antithyroid drugs. Receptors were obtained from a female donor with Graves disease.

The rearrangement links TRBV19 to TRBJ1-2; no clear D. V was pared by 7 bases and J by 4 bases, with 7 bases between. Germline V gene lookup returns CDR1 LNHDA and CDR2 SQIVND (reference sequence). The CDR3 covers 11 residues. CDR3 residues: CASNLGYGYTF. The DNA for the CDR3 is TGTGCCAGTAACCTGGGCTATGGCTACACCTTC.

The chain couples TRBV6-2 or TRBV6-3 to TRBJ1-1, with a possible D match to TRBD1 (6 bases). Germline CDR1 and CDR2: MNHEY and SVGEGT. The V gene lost 6 bases and the J gene lost 1 base, with 18 bases spanning the gap. CDR3 size: 16 residues. The CDR3 reads CASRYRVDRPNTEAFF. The CDR3 nucleotides read TGTGCCAGCAGATACCGAGTAGACAGGCCGAACACTGAAGCTTTCTTT.

This clonotype has a handful of counts. The V and J genes are TRBV10-3 and TRBJ1-4; 9 positions match TRBD1. This CDR3 spans 13 amino acids. V shed 10 bases and J 4 bases; nucleotides not matched to a gene: 4. Germline CDR1 ENHRY, CDR2 SYGVKD. CDR3 DNA: TGTGCCACCTCGGGACAGGGTAATGAAAAACTGTTTTTT. Its protein is CATSGQGNEKLFF.

A few counts support this clonotype. CDR3 amino acids: CASSFARGLGGYTF. CDR3 DNA sequence: TGCGCCAGCAGCTTTGCCAGGGGGCTAGGTGGCTACACCTTC. This chain connects TRBV5-1 to TRBJ1-2, with TRBD1 matching 8 bases. V shed 2 bases and J 7 bases; nucleotides not matched to a gene: 7. Germline CDR1 is SGHRS and CDR2 is YFSETQ. CDR3 length: 14 amino acids.

Only a few counts were recorded for this clonotype. The J gene is TRBJ1-5, the V gene TRBV2; D is perhaps TRBD1 (5 bases). V gave up 11 bases and J gave up 6 bases, with 11 bases separating them. Per germline, CDR1 SNHLY and CDR2 FYNNEI. CDR3 length: 11 amino acids. The CDR3 loop is CASGQGQPQHF. The CDR3, as DNA: TGTGCCTCGGGGCAGGGTCAGCCCCAGCATTTT. Based on the CDR3 plus reference TRBV2 and TRBJ1-5, the full variable domain is EPEVTQTPSHQVTQMGQEVILRCVPISNHLYFYWYRQILGQKVEFLVSFYNNEISEKSEIFDDQFSVERPDGSNFTLKIRSTKLEDSAMYFCASGQGQPQHFGDGTRLSIL.

In this sample, this clonotype turned up many times. The rearrangement uses TRBV3-1 and TRBJ2-5, with D maybe TRBD1 (6 bases). This CDR3 has 14 residues. CDR1 LGHDT and CDR2 YNNKEL come from the germline V gene (reference sequence). V was shortened by 8 bases and J by 0 bases, with 13 bases between the two germline ends. CDR3 sequence reads: CASSPTGYQETQYF. For the CDR3, the DNA is TGTGCCAGCTCACCAACAGGGTACCAAGAGACCCAGTACTTC.

J is TRBJ1-1 and V is TRBV29-1, with D uncertain. The CDR3 loop spans 13 amino acids. The V end was cut by 7 bases, the J end by 3 bases, with 15 bases between. Germline assignment: CDR1 SQVTM and CDR2 ANQGSEA. CDR3: CSARRVEYTEAFF. The CDR3, as DNA: TGCAGCGCCCGGAGAGTTGAGTACACTGAAGCTTTCTTT.

Only a few counts were recorded for this clonotype. The gene calls are TRBV7-9 and TRBJ2-2, with 11 bases aligning to TRBD2. The CDR3 runs 16 residues. Germline assignment: CDR1 SEHNR and CDR2 FQNEAQ (reference sequence). V gave up 5 bases and J gave up 3 bases; unmatched junction bases: 5. CDR3 protein: CASSPTSGKDTGELFF. CDR3 bases: TGTGCCAGCAGCCCGACTAGCGGGAAGGACACCGGGGAGCTGTTTTTT.

This clonotype was detected a few times. This sequence joins TRBV6-5 and TRBJ2-2; D not certain. Trimming removed 4 bases at V and 6 bases at J, with 6 bases between. The CDR3 consists of 12 residues. Germline CDR1 reads MNHEY; CDR2 reads SVGAGI. The CDR3 nucleotides are TGTGCCAGCAGTTTTCAGGCCGGGGAGCTGTTTTTT. This gives the protein CASSFQAGELFF.

The rearrangement joins TRBV4-1 to TRBJ1-1; no clear D gene. In germline, CDR1 is MGHRA, CDR2 YSYEKL. The V end lost 1 base, the J end lost 4 bases, and 10 bases lay between the germline ends. The CDR3 is 14 residues long. The CDR3 DNA follows: TGCGCCAGCAGCCAAGTTTTCGAGTTCACTGAAGCTTTCTTT. Amino acids: CASSQVFEFTEAFF.